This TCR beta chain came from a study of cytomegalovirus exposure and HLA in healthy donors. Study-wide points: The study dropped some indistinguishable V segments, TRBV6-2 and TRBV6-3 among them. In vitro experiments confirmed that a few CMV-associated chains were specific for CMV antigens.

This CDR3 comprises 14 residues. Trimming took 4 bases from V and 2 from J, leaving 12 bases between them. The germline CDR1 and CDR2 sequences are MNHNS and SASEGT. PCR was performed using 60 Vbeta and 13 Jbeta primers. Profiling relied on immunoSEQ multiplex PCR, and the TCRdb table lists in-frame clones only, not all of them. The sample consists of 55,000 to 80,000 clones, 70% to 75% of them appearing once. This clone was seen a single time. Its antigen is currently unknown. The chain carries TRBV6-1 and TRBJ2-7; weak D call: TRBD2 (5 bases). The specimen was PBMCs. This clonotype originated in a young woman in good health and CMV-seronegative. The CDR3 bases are TGTGCCAGCAGTGCCGGACTGGTGGCCTACGAGCAGTACGTC. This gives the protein CASSAGLVAYEQYV.